The 2 T cell receptor beta chains below come from one sample, sequenced in a study of cytomegalovirus exposure and HLA in healthy donors. TCRdb's table, derived via immunoSEQ multiplex PCR, lists solely in-frame clones and lacks some. The data show about 200,000 clones, with 80% to 90% seen just once and roughly 1.2% held by the top ten. The sample taken for sequencing was PBMCs. The receptors shown here come from a woman in her 30s in good health and CMV-seronegative.

The rearrangement links TRBV7-2 to TRBJ1-5; tentative D call: TRBD1 (6 bases). The CDR3 is 15 amino acids. Germline V gene data show CDR1 as SGHTA and CDR2 as FQGNSA. V gave up 1 base and J gave up 7 bases, with 14 bases separating them. CDR3 amino acids: CASSLGGGGRQPQHF. The CDR3 DNA follows: TGTGCCAGCAGCTTAGGAGGGGGAGGGCGGCAGCCCCAGCATTTT.

The chain carries TRBV6-1 and TRBJ1-5, with no clear D. This CDR3 comprises 12 residues. Between the trimmed V and J ends, which lost 8 bases and 9 bases, there was a span of 14 bases. Germline lookup yields CDR1 MNHNS and CDR2 SASEGT. CDR3 nucleotides: TGTGCCAGCTGGAGACCTTCTTGGCCCCAGCATTTT. This codes for CASWRPSWPQHF.